The 26 T cell receptor beta chains below were found in one sample sequenced in a study of a mutant IDH1 vaccine in newly diagnosed glioma. Data came from immunoSEQ multiplex PCR; TCRdb stores just in-frame clones and leaves some out. Among roughly 130,000 clones listed, around 80% were seen once. Antigen specificity for these receptors is unknown. Time point indicated: week 11, during vaccination. Each dose of the vaccine consisted of 300 ug of mutant IDH1 20-mer peptide, with topical imiquimod. Sequenced material: PBMCs, taken from a glioma patient whose treatment included an IDH1 peptide vaccine. Source of these receptors: a man aged 40-49 years with glioma.

This rearrangement joins TRBV27 to TRBJ2-1; TRBD2 matches 14 bases. The V and J ends lost 5 bases and 5 bases, in that order; junction bases with no gene match: 14. CDR3 length: 19 residues. From germline, CDR1 is MNHEY and CDR2 SMNVEV (reference sequence). The CDR3 region has the DNA TGTGCCAGCAGTACCCTCCCCCGACTAGCGGGGGGGCTCGACAATGAGCAGTTCTTC. Its translation is CASSTLPRLAGGLDNEQFF.

Only a few counts were recorded for this clone. The rearrangement links TRBV7-9 to TRBJ1-5, with D possibly being TRBD1 (6 bases). This CDR3 is built from 14 residues. Looked up from germline, CDR1 is SEHNR and CDR2 is FQNEAQ (reference sequence). Trimming left V 5 bases short and J 3 bases short, with 11 bases between. The CDR3 nucleotides are TGTGCCAGCAGCACAACAGGGTTCAATCAGCCCCAGCATTTT. It is translated as CASSTTGFNQPQHF.

This clone has only a few counts. This rearrangement joins TRBV27 to TRBJ1-1; the D is unclear. This CDR3 has 12 amino acids. Germline CDR1 reads MNHEY; CDR2 reads SMNVEV (reference sequence). Trimming removed 5 bases from V and 0 bases from J, with 4 bases in between. The CDR3 DNA follows: TGTGCCAGCAGTACATTGAACACTGAAGCTTTCTTT. Translation gives CASSTLNTEAFF.

The chain is built from TRBV13 and TRBJ2-7; TRBD1 might be the D (6 bases). The CDR3 loop spans 13 amino acids. The V and J ends lost 6 bases and 1 base respectively, with 10 bases between them. The V gene's germline CDR1 is PRHDT and CDR2 FYEKMQ (reference sequence). The CDR3 bases are TGTGCCAGCAGGACAGGTTTTTCCTACGAGCAGTACTTC. Its protein is CASRTGFSYEQYF.

The CDR3 DNA reads TGTGCCAGCAGTGTGGAACACCTGAACACTGAAGCTTTCTTT. This gives the protein CASSVEHLNTEAFF. This sequence joins TRBV6-1 and TRBJ1-1; D is uncertain. Germline V gene lookup returns CDR1 MNHNS and CDR2 SASEGT. V lost 4 bases, J lost 0 bases, and 9 bases lay in between. The CDR3 loop spans 14 amino acids.

The rearrangement uses TRBV7-8 and TRBJ2-3; 9 bases align to TRBD2. The V gene end was trimmed by 5 bases and the J gene end by 4 bases; junction bases not matched to a gene: 13. Germline V lookup: CDR1 SGHVS, CDR2 FQNEAQ. This CDR3 comprises 17 residues. This CDR3 reads CASSPRGGGGLPDTQYF. CDR3 in DNA: TGTGCCAGCAGCCCACGCGGGGGGGGAGGGTTACCAGATACGCAGTATTTT. Based on the CDR3 plus reference TRBV7-8 and TRBJ2-3, the full variable domain is GAGVSQSPRYKVAKRGQDVALRCDPISGHVSLFWYQQALGQGPEFLTYFQNEAQLDKSGLPSDRFFAERPEGSVSTLKIQRTQQEDSAVYLCASSPRGGGGLPDTQYFGPGTRLTVL.

J is TRBJ2-6 and V is TRBV7-8; no reliable D call. Germline V gives CDR1 SGHVS, CDR2 FQNEAQ. This CDR3 comprises 15 residues. The V gene lost 0 bases and the J gene lost 4 bases, with 7 bases spanning the gap. CDR3 loop: CASSLARLGANVLTF. DNA for the CDR3: TGTGCCAGCAGCTTAGCGCGTCTCGGGGCCAACGTCCTGACTTTC.

This chain links TRBV19 with TRBJ2-7, with TRBD2 matching over 7 bases. V was clipped by 2 bases and J by 6 bases; unmatched bases: 4. CDR3 size: 13 residues. Per the germline V gene, CDR1 is LNHDA and CDR2 is SQIVND (reference sequence). The CDR3 region has the DNA TGTGCCAGTAGTATATCGACTAGCTCCGAGCAGTACTTC. Translating it yields CASSISTSSEQYF.

This chain links TRBV28 with TRBJ1-2; the D is unclear. With 3 bases removed from V and 4 bases from J, the gap between germline ends came to 6 bases. This CDR3 is built from 12 residues. From germline, CDR1 is MDHEN and CDR2 SYDVKM. CDR3 DNA sequence: TGTGCCAGCAGTTTCGGGATCTATGGCTACACCTTC. Its protein is CASSFGIYGYTF.

V gene TRBV27 combines with J gene TRBJ2-2; D assignment may be TRBD1 or TRBD2 (5 bases each). CDR3 size: 16 residues. V dropped 3 bases and J dropped 0 bases, with 11 bases sitting between them. Germline V gene sequence: CDR1 MNHEY, CDR2 SMNVEV (reference sequence). In DNA form, the CDR3 reads TGTGCCAGCAGTTTGGTTTGGGGGTCGAACACCGGGGAGCTGTTTTTT. It encodes CASSLVWGSNTGELFF.

The chain couples TRBV7-9 to TRBJ1-1, with TRBD1 matching over 8 bases. The CDR3 is 16 residues long. Germline CDR1 SEHNR, CDR2 FQNEAQ (reference sequence). Germline trimming cut 5 bases from V and 1 base from J; bases unmatched to any gene: 9. The CDR3 DNA reads TGTGCCAGCAGCGGGGACAGGACTATGAAGAACACTGAAGCTTTCTTT. It specifies CASSGDRTMKNTEAFF.

CDR3 region: CASSGTGRPQEAFF. The CDR3 nucleotides are TGTGCCAGCAGCGGAACAGGTCGGCCCCAAGAAGCTTTCTTT. The chain is built from TRBV9 and TRBJ1-1; tentative D call: TRBD1 (5 bases). Germline V CDR1 and CDR2: SGDLS, YYNGEE. V was shortened by 3 bases and J by 8 bases, with 17 bases between the two germline ends. This CDR3 is 14 amino acids long.

This chain links TRBV29-1 with TRBJ1-2; maybe TRBD1 (5 bases). V dropped 1 base and J dropped 8 bases, with 11 bases sitting between them. This CDR3 contains 12 residues. Germline V gives CDR1 SQVTM, CDR2 ANQGSEA. CDR3 in amino acids: CSVEGRGWGYTF. The CDR3 coding sequence is TGCAGCGTTGAAGGTCGGGGCTGGGGCTACACCTTC. Filled out from reference TRBV29-1 and TRBJ1-2, the complete variable domain reads SAVISQKPSRDICQRGTSLTIQCQVDSQVTMMFWYRQQPGQSLTLIATANQGSEATYESGFVIDKFPISRPNLTFSTLTVSNMSPEDSSIYLCSVEGRGWGYTFGSGTRLTVV.

The chain recombines TRBV28 with TRBJ1-5, with D possibly TRBD1 on 5 matching bases. The CDR3 is 16 amino acids. The germline CDR1 and CDR2 sequences are MDHEN and SYDVKM. Trimming took off 5 bases at V and 4 bases at J, with 18 bases between the two ends. The CDR3 DNA reads as TGTGCCAGCAGTCCTAGCCATCAGGGATCTAATCAGCCCCAGCATTTT. The encoded protein is CASSPSHQGSNQPQHF.

In DNA form, the CDR3 reads TGTGCCAGCAGCTTCGACAGGGTGAGGGCTGGGGCCAACGTCCTGACTTTC. It is translated as CASSFDRVRAGANVLTF. The chain uses TRBV5-4 and TRBJ2-6; the match to TRBD1 covers 7 bases. V shed 2 bases, J shed 2 bases, and the junction held 7 bases outside the gene matches. The CDR3 is 17 amino acids. Germline assignment: CDR1 SGHNT and CDR2 YYREEE (reference sequence).

This chain uses TRBV7-9 with TRBJ2-5; D unresolved. V gave up 2 bases and J gave up 5 bases, with 9 bases separating them. Germline V gene data show CDR1 as SEHNR and CDR2 as FQNEAQ (reference sequence). The length of the CDR3 is 13 residues. The CDR3 spells CASSLNPGETQYF. The CDR3 DNA reads as TGTGCCAGCAGCTTAAACCCCGGGGAGACCCAGTACTTC. The full variable domain, with the rest looked up from reference TRBV7-9 and TRBJ2-5, is DTGVSQNPRHKITKRGQNVTFRCDPISEHNRLYWYRQTLGQGPEFLTYFQNEAQLEKSRLLSDRFSAERPKGSFSTLEIQRTEQGDSAMYLCASSLNPGETQYFGPGTRLLVL.

The table lists this clone with a count of one. CDR3 protein: CASSDFEREGYEQYF. In DNA, the CDR3 is TGTGCCAGCAGTGATTTTGAGCGGGAGGGCTACGAGCAGTACTTC. The rearrangement joins TRBV7-8 to TRBJ2-7, with 10 bases identical to TRBD2. The CDR3 contains 15 residues. Germline V gene data show CDR1 as SGHVS and CDR2 as FQNEAQ. The V and J ends lost 6 bases and 3 bases, in that order; junction bases with no gene match: 8.

In its sample, this clone was seen once. This chain links TRBV27 with TRBJ2-1, with TRBD2 as a possible D gene (5 bases). Germline CDR1 MNHEY, CDR2 SMNVEV (reference sequence). CDR3 length: 16 residues. Trimming took off 3 bases at V and 2 bases at J, with 14 bases between the two ends. The chain's CDR3 is CASSFWSGETYNEQFF. The CDR3 DNA sequence: TGTGCCAGCAGTTTCTGGTCTGGGGAGACCTACAATGAGCAGTTCTTC.

A few counts support this clone. The rearrangement uses TRBV30 and TRBJ1-1, with 8 bases lining up with TRBD1. V gave up 4 bases and J gave up 3 bases; unmatched junction bases: 13. From germline, CDR1 is GTSNPN and CDR2 SVGIG (reference sequence). The CDR3 has 16 residues. CDR3 loop: CAWTIPRTGRDTEAFF. CDR3 bases: TGTGCCTGGACCATACCCCGGACAGGGCGGGACACTGAAGCTTTCTTT. Variable domain in full (rest from reference TRBV30 and TRBJ1-1): SQTIHQWPATLVQPVGSPLSLECTVEGTSNPNLYWYRQAAGRGLQLLFYSVGIGQISSEVPQNLSASRPQDRQFILSSKKLLLSDSGFYLCAWTIPRTGRDTEAFFGQGTRLTVV.

This chain's CDR3 is CASRLGQGGSYEQYF. The CDR3 DNA reads TGTGCCAGCAGACTGGGACAGGGAGGCTCCTACGAGCAGTACTTC. The chain carries TRBV6-1 and TRBJ2-7; 9 bases are shared with TRBD1. This CDR3 is built from 15 residues. Germline trimming cut 6 bases from V and 0 bases from J; bases unmatched to any gene: 6. The germline V gene has CDR1 MNHNS and CDR2 SASEGT.

This chain joins TRBV5-4 and TRBJ1-2; 8 nucleotides agree with TRBD1. Trimming cost V 4 bases and J 2 bases; bases outside gene matches: 10. Germline CDR1 reads SGHNT; CDR2 reads YYREEE (reference sequence). The CDR3 covers 16 residues. DNA for the CDR3: TGTGCCAGCAGCCCGGGGGGGAGGACAGGGAACTATGGCTACACCTTC. It translates to CASSPGGRTGNYGYTF.

This chain links TRBV18 with TRBJ2-2; possibly TRBD1 or TRBD2 for D (5 bases each). The germline CDR1 and CDR2 sequences are KGHSH and LQKENI. The CDR3 is 16 residues long. Trimming stripped 6 bases from V and 5 bases from J, with 19 bases between. CDR3 in DNA: TGTGCCAGCTCGCCAAGAGAGGGGATTAGAACCGGGGAGCTGTTTTTT. It translates to CASSPREGIRTGELFF.

V usage is TRBV7-2 and J usage is TRBJ2-1; 11 positions agree with TRBD2. CDR3 size: 15 residues. Germline V gene sequence: CDR1 SGHTA, CDR2 FQGNSA. With 5 bases clipped from V and 7 bases from J, the junction kept 7 bases outside the gene matches. The CDR3 sequence is CASSATSGSGNEQFF. Here the CDR3 DNA reads TGTGCCAGCAGCGCAACTAGCGGGAGTGGAAATGAGCAGTTCTTC.

The J gene is TRBJ1-1, the V gene TRBV6-4; D is possibly TRBD1 (6 bases). V was shortened by 2 bases and J by 6 bases, with 31 bases between the two germline ends. Germline CDR1 reads MRHNA; CDR2 reads SNTAGT. The length of the CDR3 is 20 residues. CDR3 amino acids: CASSDPPVRRGGRVGPEAFF. In DNA form, the CDR3 reads TGTGCCAGCAGTGACCCCCCTGTGCGGAGGGGGGGTCGGGTTGGGCCTGAAGCTTTCTTT.

This sequence joins TRBV28 and TRBJ1-2; 10 bases align to TRBD1. Germline V gene data show CDR1 as MDHEN and CDR2 as SYDVKM. CDR3 size: 17 residues. V shed 1 base, J shed 3 bases, and the junction held 8 bases outside the gene matches. In DNA, the CDR3 is TGTGCCAGCAGTTTATCCGGGACAGGGGTTCGTGACTATGGCTACACCTTC. Its protein product is CASSLSGTGVRDYGYTF.

V usage is TRBV6-5 and J usage is TRBJ1-1, with 8 bases identical to TRBD1. Germline values: CDR1 MNHEY, CDR2 SVGAGI. The CDR3 contains 15 residues. The junction had 2 bases not matched to a gene; V was cut back by 1 base and J by 1 base. DNA for the CDR3: TGTGCCAGCAGTTACTGGACAGGGAAGAACACTGAAGCTTTCTTT. Its protein product is CASSYWTGKNTEAFF.